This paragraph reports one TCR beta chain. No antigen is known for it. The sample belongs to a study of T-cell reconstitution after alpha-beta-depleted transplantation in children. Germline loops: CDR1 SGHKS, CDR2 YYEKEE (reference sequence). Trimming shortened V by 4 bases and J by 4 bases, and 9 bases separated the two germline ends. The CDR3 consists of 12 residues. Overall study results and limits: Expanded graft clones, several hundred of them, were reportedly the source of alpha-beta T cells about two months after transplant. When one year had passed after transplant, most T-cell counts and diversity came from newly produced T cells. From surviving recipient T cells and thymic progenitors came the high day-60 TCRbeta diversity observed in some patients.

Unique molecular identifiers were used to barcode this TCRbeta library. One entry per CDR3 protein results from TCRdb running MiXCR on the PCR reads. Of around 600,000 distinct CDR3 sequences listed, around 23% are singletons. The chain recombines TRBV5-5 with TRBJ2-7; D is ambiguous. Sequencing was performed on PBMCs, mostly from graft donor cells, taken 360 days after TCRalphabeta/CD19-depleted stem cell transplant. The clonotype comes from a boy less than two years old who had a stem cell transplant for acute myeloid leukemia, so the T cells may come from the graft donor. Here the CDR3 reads CASSHARYEQYV. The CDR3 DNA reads TGTGCCAGCAGCCATGCGCGGTACGAGCAGTACGTC.